The 21 T cell receptor beta chains reported below all come from one sample, sequenced in a study of T cells of healthy individuals. Via MiXCR, TCRdb re-called the 5' RACE reads, giving one row per CDR3 protein. The top ten hold approximately 4.6% of the sample, which has tens of thousands of distinct CDR3 sequences, around 16% seen once. These receptors were taken from a human donor in good health.

The genes are TRBV9 and TRBJ1-2; D possibly corresponds to TRBD1 (5 bases). Germline loops: CDR1 SGDLS, CDR2 YYNGEE. Trimming stripped 0 bases from V and 2 bases from J, with 8 bases between. The CDR3 covers 14 residues. CDR3: CASSVAGGNYGYTF. As DNA, the CDR3 is TGTGCCAGCAGCGTAGCTGGGGGAAACTATGGCTACACCTTC.

This clonotype appeared a few times. The chain couples TRBV4-1 to TRBJ2-3, with D possibly being TRBD1 (5 bases). This CDR3 comprises 15 residues. Trimming shortened V by 0 bases and J by 4 bases, and 11 bases separated the two germline ends. The germline CDR1 and CDR2 sequences are MGHRA and YSYEKL. CDR3 DNA: TGCGCCAGCAGCCAAGAAGTGCAGGGTGCAGATACGCAGTATTTT. Protein: CASSQEVQGADTQYF.

This clonotype occurred many times. The CDR3 spells CASSSDSGYNQPQHF. The CDR3 region has the DNA TGTGCCAGCAGCTCCGATTCCGGCTACAATCAGCCCCAGCATTTT. The chain combines TRBV7-9 with TRBJ1-5, with no clear D. V lost 4 bases to trimming and J lost 3 bases, with 13 bases between them. The CDR3 length is 15 residues. Looked up from germline, CDR1 is SEHNR and CDR2 is FQNEAQ (reference sequence).

The gene calls are TRBV7-2 and TRBJ2-3; 7 nucleotides line up with TRBD2. Germline CDR1 SGHTA, CDR2 FQGNSA. After removal of 5 bases from V and 5 bases from J, the junction contained 4 bases not matched to a gene. This CDR3 has 13 amino acids. The DNA for the CDR3 is TGTGCCAGCAGCCTATCTAGCGGAGATACGCAGTATTTT. It specifies CASSLSSGDTQYF.

This clonotype has just a few counts. J is TRBJ2-4 and V is TRBV5-1; possible D gene TRBD2, 7 bases. CDR3 length: 15 residues. V shed 4 bases and J shed 5 bases, with 16 bases lying between them. The germline CDR1 and CDR2 sequences are SGHRS and YFSETQ. CDR3 in amino acids: CASSHTRGAQNIQYF. For the CDR3, the DNA is TGCGCCAGCAGCCACACCCGGGGGGCACAAAACATTCAGTACTTC.

This clonotype appeared many times. The chain employs TRBV7-9 and TRBJ2-1; unclear D gene. This CDR3 has 15 amino acids. Germline V CDR1 and CDR2: SEHNR, FQNEAQ (reference sequence). The V and J ends lost 2 bases and 9 bases respectively, with 17 bases between them. This CDR3 is CASSLPRAPMGEQFF. The CDR3 coding sequence is TGTGCCAGCAGCTTACCTCGGGCTCCTATGGGTGAGCAGTTCTTC. Looking up the rest from reference TRBV7-9 and TRBJ2-1 gives the full variable domain: DTGVSQNPRHKITKRGQNVTFRCDPISEHNRLYWYRQTLGQGPEFLTYFQNEAQLEKSRLLSDRFSAERPKGSFSTLEIQRTEQGDSAMYLCASSLPRAPMGEQFFGPGTRLTVL.

This clonotype appeared a few times. This chain connects TRBV10-3 to TRBJ2-1, with TRBD2 identical over 7 bases. With 3 bases clipped from V and 0 bases from J, the junction kept 2 bases outside the gene matches. Germline V lookup: CDR1 ENHRY, CDR2 SYGVKD. The CDR3 covers 15 residues. The CDR3 DNA reads as TGTGCCATCAGTGAAACTAGCGACTCCTACAATGAGCAGTTCTTC. It translates to CAISETSDSYNEQFF.

This clonotype occurred a few times. The V gene is TRBV7-9, the J gene TRBJ1-4, with TRBD1 matching over 7 bases. Germline V gives CDR1 SEHNR, CDR2 FQNEAQ (reference sequence). This CDR3 is 15 amino acids long. V trimming: 5 bases; J trimming: 8 bases; junction bases outside the gene matches: 11. The CDR3 region has the DNA TGTGCCAGCAGCCCACAGGGGCCCGCGGCCGAAAAACTGTTTTTT. Encoded protein: CASSPQGPAAEKLFF.

This clonotype occurred many times. The chain joins TRBV5-5 to TRBJ1-4, with D possibly being TRBD1 (6 bases). V was trimmed by 4 bases and J by 7 bases, leaving 17 bases between them. CDR1 and CDR2 from the germline V gene are SGHKS and YYEKEE (reference sequence). The CDR3 spans 15 residues. CDR3 protein: CASSLAGGGGEKLFF. The DNA for the CDR3 is TGTGCCAGCAGCCTCGCTGGGGGCGGGGGTGAAAAACTGTTTTTT.

This clonotype showed up many times. The chain is built from TRBV7-9 and TRBJ2-1; perhaps TRBD2 as D (6 bases). CDR3 length: 14 amino acids. V shed 0 bases and J shed 7 bases, with 10 bases lying between them. In germline, CDR1 is SEHNR, CDR2 FQNEAQ (reference sequence). CDR3: CASSLAGRLNEQFF. The CDR3 DNA reads TGTGCCAGCAGCTTAGCGGGGAGGTTGAATGAGCAGTTCTTC.

This clonotype was seen only a few times. The chain links TRBV5-1 to TRBJ2-1, with 8 positions matching TRBD2. The CDR3 consists of 14 residues. Trimming at V came to 2 bases and at J to 8 bases, leaving 6 bases not matched to a gene. CDR1 and CDR2 (germline): SGHRS, YFSETQ. The CDR3 here is CASSFGRGADEQFF. The CDR3 DNA reads as TGCGCCAGCAGCTTCGGGCGGGGGGCGGATGAGCAGTTCTTC. Together with reference TRBV5-1 and TRBJ2-1, the CDR3 gives the full variable domain: KAGVTQTPRYLIKTRGQQVTLSCSPISGHRSVSWYQQTPGQGLQFLFEYFSETQRNKGNFPGRFSGRQFSNSRSEMNVSTLELGDSALYLCASSFGRGADEQFFGPGTRLTVL.

This clonotype was found many times. This chain uses TRBV30 with TRBJ1-4; D is perhaps TRBD1 (6 bases). In germline, CDR1 is GTSNPN, CDR2 SVGIG (reference sequence). V gave up 4 bases and J gave up 7 bases, with 16 bases separating them. This CDR3 spans 14 amino acids. The chain's CDR3 is CAWMPGGWSEKLFF. CDR3 nucleotides: TGTGCCTGGATGCCGGGGGGCTGGTCTGAAAAACTGTTTTTT. Supplemented by reference TRBV30 and TRBJ1-4, the full variable domain reads SQTIHQWPATLVQPVGSPLSLECTVEGTSNPNLYWYRQAAGRGLQLLFYSVGIGQISSEVPQNLSASRPQDRQFILSSKKLLLSDSGFYLCAWMPGGWSEKLFFGSGTQLSVL.

The CDR3 loop reads CASSQVLAGARQETQYF. DNA of the CDR3: TGTGCCAGCAGCCAAGTTTTGGCGGGAGCTCGGCAAGAGACCCAGTACTTC. V gene TRBV4-2 combines with J gene TRBJ2-5, with TRBD2 matching 7 bases. V lost 1 base and J lost 2; bases outside the gene matches: 10. Germline CDR1 LGHNA, CDR2 YNFKEQ. This CDR3 has 17 residues.

This clonotype was seen repeatedly, ten times or more. The chain uses TRBV24-1 and TRBJ2-1, with D possibly matching TRBD1 (5 bases). Germline assignment: CDR1 KGHDR and CDR2 SFDVKD. Deletions cut 3 bases from V and 7 bases from J, with 6 bases between. The CDR3 spans 12 residues. CDR3 sequence reads: CATSDPGNEQFF. The CDR3 nucleotides are TGTGCCACCAGTGATCCAGGGAATGAGCAGTTCTTC.

The rearrangement uses TRBV28 and TRBJ2-3; D remains unclear. Germline V gene lookup returns CDR1 MDHEN and CDR2 SYDVKM. This CDR3 is built from 12 residues. V was clipped by 5 bases and J by 4 bases, with 7 bases between them. The CDR3 sequence: CASSPPPDTQYF. As DNA, the CDR3 is TGTGCCAGCAGTCCCCCCCCAGATACGCAGTATTTT. The complete variable domain, with remaining parts taken from reference TRBV28 and TRBJ2-3, reads DVKVTQSSRYLVKRTGEKVFLECVQDMDHENMFWYRQDPGLGLRLIYFSYDVKMKEKGDIPEGYSVSREKKERFSLILESASTNQTSMYLCASSPPPDTQYFGPGTRLTVL.

This clonotype occurred many times. CDR3 protein: CASNRVLSNSPLHF. For the CDR3, the DNA is TGTGCCAGCAATAGGGTTCTCTCTAATTCACCCCTCCACTTT. This rearrangement joins TRBV2 to TRBJ1-6; no firm D call. Germline V gene data show CDR1 as SNHLY and CDR2 as FYNNEI. Between the trimmed V and J ends, which lost 7 bases and 6 bases, there was a span of 13 bases. CDR3 length equals 14 residues. The whole variable domain, remainder taken from reference TRBV2 and TRBJ1-6, is EPEVTQTPSHQVTQMGQEVILRCVPISNHLYFYWYRQILGQKVEFLVSFYNNEISEKSEIFDDQFSVERPDGSNFTLKIRSTKLEDSAMYFCASNRVLSNSPLHFGNGTRLTVT.

This clonotype has a count of ten or more. The genes are TRBV18 and TRBJ1-5; TRBD1 might be the D (6 bases). V shed 3 bases and J shed 7 bases, with 7 bases lying between them. The CDR3 is 12 residues long. Germline CDR1 KGHSH, CDR2 LQKENI. CDR3 bases: TGTGCCAGCTCACCTCAGGGGCAGCCCCAGCATTTT. This encodes CASSPQGQPQHF. Full variable domain (outside the CDR3, taken from reference TRBV18 and TRBJ1-5): NAGVMQNPRHLVRRRGQEARLRCSPMKGHSHVYWYRQLPEEGLKFMVYLQKENIIDESGMPKERFSAEFPKEGPSILRIQQVVRGDSAAYFCASSPQGQPQHFGDGTRLSIL.

The chain employs TRBV7-9 and TRBJ2-7; no reliable D call. The length of the CDR3 is 15 residues. Germline CDR1 reads SEHNR; CDR2 reads FQNEAQ (reference sequence). V dropped 5 bases and J dropped 3 bases, with 17 bases sitting between them. The CDR3 protein is CASSRQQNVGYEQYF. The CDR3 DNA reads as TGTGCCAGCAGCCGTCAACAGAACGTCGGCTACGAGCAGTACTTC.

This clonotype occurred many times. The V call is TRBV21-1, the J call TRBJ2-1; whether TRBD1, the table's D call, matches the DNA was not checked. TRBV21-1 is described as a pseudogene. CDR3 size: 15 residues. The CDR3 DNA is TGTGCCAGCAGCAAGGCAGTAGCTGTCATGGATGAGCAGTTCTTC. It yields the protein CASSKAVAVMDEQFF.

This clonotype turned up a few times. The rearrangement uses TRBV7-9 and TRBJ2-1, with D maybe TRBD1 (7 bases). The CDR3 runs 15 residues. Trimming removed 6 bases from V and 7 bases from J, with 19 bases in between. The germline gives CDR1 SEHNR, CDR2 FQNEAQ (reference sequence). CDR3 in amino acids: CASSFDRDSLNEQFF. CDR3 sequence (DNA): TGTGCCAGCAGTTTCGACAGGGACTCGCTGAATGAGCAGTTCTTC.

The rearrangement uses TRBV29-1 and TRBJ1-5; D is undetermined. The CDR3 consists of 13 residues. The germline gives CDR1 SQVTM, CDR2 ANQGSEA. Trimming stripped 4 bases from V and 0 bases from J, with 7 bases between. The CDR3 sequence: CSVVADSNQPQHF. CDR3 coding DNA: TGCAGCGTTGTGGCAGATAGCAATCAGCCCCAGCATTTT. Full variable domain (rest looked up from reference TRBV29-1 and TRBJ1-5): SAVISQKPSRDICQRGTSLTIQCQVDSQVTMMFWYRQQPGQSLTLIATANQGSEATYESGFVIDKFPISRPNLTFSTLTVSNMSPEDSSIYLCSVVADSNQPQHFGDGTRLSIL.